These 25 T cell receptor beta chains share one sample of origin, sequenced in a study of cytomegalovirus exposure and HLA in healthy donors. Primers: 60 Vbeta forward and 13 Jbeta reverse. Generated by immunoSEQ multiplex PCR, the TCRdb table keeps only in-frame clones and is missing some. The table has 90,000 to 120,000 clones, 82% seen once; the top ten hold approximately 2.5%. The sequenced material came from PBMCs. The receptors were sampled from a man younger than 40 in good health and CMV-seropositive.

There are a few counts of this clone. The chain uses TRBV19 and TRBJ1-6; the match to TRBD1 covers 9 bases. Germline values: CDR1 LNHDA, CDR2 SQIVND (reference sequence). With 3 bases clipped from V and 7 bases from J, the junction kept 4 bases outside the gene matches. The CDR3 consists of 15 residues. CDR3: CASSMGDRANSPLHF. CDR3 nucleotides: TGTGCCAGTAGTATGGGGGACAGGGCCAATTCACCCCTCCACTTT.

Here the CDR3 reads CASSATPGQGYNEQFF. The CDR3 DNA reads as TGCGCCAGCAGCGCCACGCCGGGACAGGGGTACAATGAGCAGTTCTTC. The chain couples TRBV5-1 to TRBJ2-1; 10 positions match TRBD1. Germline CDR1 and CDR2: SGHRS and YFSETQ. J was trimmed by 4 bases and V by 4 bases; bases with no gene match: 8. The CDR3 is made up of 16 amino acids.

The chain uses TRBV5-1 and TRBJ2-7; 8 bases agree with TRBD2. The CDR3 spans 17 residues. The germline gives CDR1 SGHRS, CDR2 YFSETQ. The J segment lost 0 bases and the V segment lost 0 bases, leaving 8 bases of the junction unmatched. The DNA of the CDR3 is TGCGCCAGCAGCTTGGGTCTCGGCGGGGGGAGCTCCTACGAGCAGTACTTC. Translating gives CASSLGLGGGSSYEQYF.

The chain carries TRBV13 and TRBJ2-7, with D perhaps TRBD1 (6 bases). With 5 bases removed from V and 0 bases from J, the gap between germline ends came to 17 bases. This CDR3 is built from 16 residues. Per germline, CDR1 PRHDT and CDR2 FYEKMQ (reference sequence). DNA of the CDR3: TGTGCCAGCAGCCCCAGTTGGGACACGGTCTCCTACGAGCAGTACTTC. It codes for CASSPSWDTVSYEQYF. The full variable domain, in which reference TRBV13 and TRBJ2-7 provide the parts outside the CDR3, is AAGVIQSPRHLIKEKRETATLKCYPIPRHDTVYWYQQGPGQDPQFLISFYEKMQSDKGSIPDRFSAQQFSDYHSELNMSSLELGDSALYFCASSPSWDTVSYEQYFGPGTRLTVT.

The chain combines TRBV9 with TRBJ2-3; possibly TRBD1 for D (5 bases). The V end lost 4 bases, the J end lost 2 bases, and 11 bases lay between the germline ends. The CDR3 has 14 residues. Looked up from germline, CDR1 is SGDLS and CDR2 is YYNGEE. This CDR3 reads CASSPRTITDTQYF. Written as DNA, the CDR3 is TGTGCCAGCAGCCCGCGGACAATCACAGATACGCAGTATTTT.

The genes are TRBV5-1 and TRBJ1-1; no firm D call. The CDR3 loop spans 14 amino acids. Germline loops: CDR1 SGHRS, CDR2 YFSETQ. The germline V and J ends were trimmed by 4 bases and 4 bases, with 14 bases remaining between them. Written as DNA, the CDR3 is TGCGCCAGCAGCCGCTGGGAGGGCGGCACTGAAGCTTTCTTT. This encodes CASSRWEGGTEAFF.

The V gene is TRBV11-1, the J gene TRBJ2-2; tentatively, D is TRBD1 (5 bases). This CDR3 is built from 14 residues. V lost 1 base and J 5 bases, leaving 8 bases between the germline ends. Germline V lookup: CDR1 SGHAT, CDR2 FQDESV (reference sequence). The CDR3 DNA reads TGTGCCAGCAGCTTAGGACAGTGGACCGGGGAGCTGTTTTTT. Translation: CASSLGQWTGELFF.

CDR3 nucleotide sequence: TGTGCCAGCAGTGAGAGGACAGTCTTCTATGGCTACACCTTC. It specifies CASSERTVFYGYTF. The gene calls are TRBV2 and TRBJ1-2; D perhaps matches TRBD1 (6 bases). CDR1 SNHLY and CDR2 FYNNEI come from the germline V gene. The V gene lost 3 bases and the J gene lost 4 bases, with 12 bases spanning the gap. This CDR3 has 14 residues. The variable domain in full, completed from reference TRBV2 and TRBJ1-2, reads EPEVTQTPSHQVTQMGQEVILRCVPISNHLYFYWYRQILGQKVEFLVSFYNNEISEKSEIFDDQFSVERPDGSNFTLKIRSTKLEDSAMYFCASSERTVFYGYTFGSGTRLTVV.

The chain combines TRBV7-9 with TRBJ2-6; 10 bases agree with TRBD1. J lost 4 bases, V lost 5 bases, and 5 bases had no gene match. This CDR3 region has 16 residues. The germline gives CDR1 SEHNR, CDR2 FQNEAQ (reference sequence). CDR3 protein: CASSHDRGRGANVLTF. Here the CDR3 DNA reads TGTGCCAGCAGCCATGACAGGGGGCGAGGGGCCAACGTCCTGACTTTC.

V is TRBV27 and J is TRBJ1-2; 11 nucleotides agree with TRBD1. J was trimmed by 3 bases and V by 6 bases; bases with no gene match: 3. The germline gives CDR1 MNHEY, CDR2 SMNVEV (reference sequence). The CDR3 sequence is 14 residues long. Here the CDR3 DNA reads TGTGCCAGCAGGGACAGGGGGCAGGACTATGGCTACACCTTC. It specifies CASRDRGQDYGYTF.

The chain recombines TRBV30 with TRBJ1-2, with 7 positions matching TRBD1. V lost 3 bases, J lost 4 bases, and 5 bases stayed unmatched. The CDR3 is made up of 13 amino acids. The germline CDR1 and CDR2 sequences are GTSNPN and SVGIG (reference sequence). In DNA, the CDR3 is TGTGCCTGGAGCCAAGGGGGCCTCTATGGCTACACCTTC. This codes for CAWSQGGLYGYTF.

The V and J genes are TRBV2 and TRBJ2-1; no reliable D call. Germline CDR1 is SNHLY and CDR2 is FYNNEI. The CDR3 covers 14 residues. Trimming took off 1 base at V and 4 bases at J, with 8 bases between the two ends. As DNA, the CDR3 is TGTGCCAGCAGTGAAGTCTCAGATTACAATGAGCAGTTCTTC. This gives the protein CASSEVSDYNEQFF.

This clone showed up just a few times. The junction shows a germline mismatch at one end, possibly a read error. This chain uses TRBV5-1 with TRBJ2-6; 8 bases line up with TRBD1. Germline-derived CDR1 and CDR2 are SGHRS and YFSETQ. The length of the CDR3 is 16 residues. This CDR3 reads CASSRVPTGVANGLTF. As DNA, the CDR3 is TGCGCCAGCAGCCGGGTGCCGACAGGGGTGGCCAACGGCCTGACTTTC.

The chain joins TRBV7-2 to TRBJ2-7; a possible D gene is TRBD1 (6 bases). CDR3 length: 15 residues. Deletions cut 1 base from V and 0 bases from J, with 10 bases between. CDR1 is SGHTA, CDR2 FQGNSA, per germline. CDR3 DNA sequence: TGTGCCAGCAGCTTAGGCGGCAGGGGCTCCTACGAGCAGTACTTC. Residues: CASSLGGRGSYEQYF.

This chain uses TRBV15 with TRBJ2-5, with TRBD1 as a possible D gene (6 bases). Germline assignment: CDR1 LNHNV and CDR2 YYDKDF (reference sequence). Trimming removed 5 bases from V and 5 bases from J, with 12 bases in between. CDR3 length: 13 amino acids. The CDR3 protein is CATSVQGVETQYF. The CDR3 nucleotides are TGTGCCACCAGCGTACAGGGTGTGGAGACCCAGTACTTC.

The genes are TRBV18 and TRBJ2-7, with 9 bases lining up with TRBD1. Trimming took 3 bases from V and 4 from J; bases not matched to a gene: 7. The CDR3 is made up of 15 amino acids. Looked up from germline, CDR1 is KGHSH and CDR2 is LQKENI. For the CDR3, the DNA is TGTGCCAGCTCACCCGGCATTGACAGGGGGTACGAGCAGTACTTC. Its translation is CASSPGIDRGYEQYF. Drawing the rest from reference TRBV18 and TRBJ2-7, the complete variable domain is NAGVMQNPRHLVRRRGQEARLRCSPMKGHSHVYWYRQLPEEGLKFMVYLQKENIIDESGMPKERFSAEFPKEGPSILRIQQVVRGDSAAYFCASSPGIDRGYEQYFGPGTRLTVT.

This clone was seen a few times. For the CDR3, the DNA is TGTGCCAGCAGCCTAGGGACAGGGGTTGAAAAACTGTTTTTT. Protein: CASSLGTGVEKLFF. The chain employs TRBV14 and TRBJ1-4, with TRBD1 identical over 10 bases. Unmatched junction bases numbered 3, after V lost 4 bases and J lost 7 bases. The CDR3 sequence is 14 residues long. CDR1 SGHDN and CDR2 FVKESK come from the germline V gene. Combining the CDR3 with reference TRBV14 and TRBJ1-4 gives the whole variable domain EAGVTQFPSHSVIEKGQTVTLRCDPISGHDNLYWYRRVMGKEIKFLLHFVKESKQDESGMPNNRFLAERTGGTYSTLKVQPAELEDSGVYFCASSLGTGVEKLFFGSGTQLSVL.

The V call is TRBV7-8, the J call TRBJ1-1; D ambiguous. Deletions cut 6 bases from V and 1 base from J, with 9 bases between. There are 13 residues in the CDR3. From germline, CDR1 is SGHVS and CDR2 FQNEAQ. CDR3 coding DNA: TGTGCCAGCAGTAAACAGAAGAACACTGAAGCTTTCTTT. It encodes CASSKQKNTEAFF.

V gene TRBV19 combines with J gene TRBJ2-7; 9 bases are a match to TRBD1. The CDR3 covers 14 residues. V shed 1 base and J 3 bases; nucleotides not matched to a gene: 1. The germline CDR1 and CDR2 sequences are LNHDA and SQIVND (reference sequence). The CDR3 region is CASSIGQGGYEQYF. CDR3 sequence (DNA): TGTGCCAGTAGTATAGGACAGGGGGGCTACGAGCAGTACTTC.

This clone was observed a few times. J is TRBJ2-1 and V is TRBV5-1; 8 bases map to TRBD1. Trimming at V came to 0 bases and at J to 3 bases, leaving 8 bases not matched to a gene. The germline CDR1 and CDR2 sequences are SGHRS and YFSETQ. The length of the CDR3 is 17 residues. CDR3 in amino acids: CASSLEKTGGVYNEQFF. The CDR3 DNA is TGCGCCAGCAGCTTGGAGAAAACAGGGGGAGTCTACAATGAGCAGTTCTTC.

Details on this clone: One end of the junction is discordant with germline, which a read error may explain. The V gene is TRBV7-9, the J gene TRBJ1-5; TRBD1 matches 9 bases. Germline values: CDR1 SEHNR, CDR2 FQNEAQ (reference sequence). The CDR3 length is 15 residues. DNA of the CDR3: TGTTCCAGCAGCTTAGAGGACAGGGGAAATCAGCCCCAGCATTTT. Amino acid sequence: CSSSLEDRGNQPQHF. The full variable domain, with the rest looked up from reference TRBV7-9 and TRBJ1-5, is DTGVSQNPRHKITKRGQNVTFRCDPISEHNRLYWYRQTLGQGPEFLTYFQNEAQLEKSRLLSDRFSAERPKGSFSTLEIQRTEQGDSAMYLCSSSLEDRGNQPQHFGDGTRLSIL.

A word on this clone: Sequence at one end of the junction differs from germline and may be a read error. The chain uses TRBV5-8 and TRBJ1-1, with D uncertain. The germline V gene has CDR1 SGHTS and CDR2 YDEGEE. This CDR3 is 15 amino acids long. The CDR3 bases are TGTGCCAGTAGCTGGCGGCGGGGAGAGAACACTGAAGCTTTCTTT. This codes for CASSWRRGENTEAFF.

The V gene is TRBV6-5, the J gene TRBJ1-2; 9 bases line up with TRBD1. Germline trimming cut 2 bases from V and 7 bases from J; bases unmatched to any gene: 8. The CDR3 runs to 15 residues. Germline CDR1 MNHEY, CDR2 SVGAGI. DNA for the CDR3: TGTGCCAGCAGTTACAGCCGACAGGGGGTCTCTGGCTACACCTTC. Encoded protein: CASSYSRQGVSGYTF.

The rearrangement uses TRBV6-5 and TRBJ2-1; maybe TRBD1 (6 bases). Per germline, CDR1 MNHEY and CDR2 SVGAGI. This CDR3 region has 13 residues. V lost 4 bases and J lost 9, with 13 bases in between. DNA of the CDR3: TGTGCCAGCAGTTCACAGGGTGGAGGTGAGCAGTTCTTC. Protein sequence: CASSSQGGGEQFF.

This rearrangement joins TRBV12-2 to TRBJ1-2. TRBV12-2 is shown as a pseudogene. The CDR3 extends over 13 amino acids. Here the CDR3 DNA reads TGTGCAAGTCGCTTACTAGGACTTCGTGGCTACACCTTC. This translates into CASRLLGLRGYTF.